The T cell receptor (beta chain) under discussion was sequenced for a study of blood T cell repertoires in COVID-19. Study overall: Samples came from the United States, Italy and Spain, spanning acute and convalescent COVID-19. The cDNA or gDNA used as material had been derived from T cells, B-cell-depleted T cells, or PBMCs.

This CDR3 region has 13 residues. The germline V gene encodes CDR1 MNHEY and CDR2 SVGAGI. With 2 bases clipped from V and 5 bases from J, the junction kept 2 bases outside the gene matches. In the study's own analysis: Amplification of reference gene primers was used by the study to estimate nucleated cell counts. TCRdb's table, derived via immunoSEQ multiplex PCR, lists solely in-frame clones and lacks some. That table is the source of V, J and clone size, and D and trimming were worked out from the DNA. The sample holds about 200,000 clones, more than 75% seen once. The sample consisted of peripheral blood. The J gene is TRBJ1-1, the V gene TRBV6-5; 7 positions match TRBD1. The TCR sequence derives from a man aged 55 to 70 who had recovered from COVID-19. Here the CDR3 reads CASSYPTGTEAFF. DNA for the CDR3: TGTGCCAGCAGTTACCCGACAGGGACTGAAGCTTTCTTT.